Below, 18 T cell receptor beta chains from the same sample are listed, as sequenced in a study of blood T cell repertoires in COVID-19. The table came from immunoSEQ multiplex PCR; TCRdb's copy has only in-frame clones and leaves some out. The sample has about 230,000 clones, 85% to 90% seen once. Material for sequencing was peripheral blood. All receptors come from a man aged 50 to 59 with COVID-19, enrolled during active disease.

CDR3 region: CASSLQGGNSPLHF. For the CDR3, the DNA is TGTGCCAGCAGCCTACAGGGAGGGAATTCACCCCTCCACTTT. The rearrangement uses TRBV7-8 and TRBJ1-6; weak D call: TRBD1 (6 bases). Trimming took 5 bases from V and 7 from J, leaving 12 bases between them. Germline loops: CDR1 SGHVS, CDR2 FQNEAQ. The CDR3 covers 14 residues.

The V gene is TRBV28, the J gene TRBJ1-2; 8 nucleotides match TRBD1. Germline trimming cut 2 bases from V and 4 bases from J; bases unmatched to any gene: 6. Germline CDR1 is MDHEN and CDR2 is SYDVKM. This CDR3 contains 15 residues. The CDR3 DNA reads as TGTGCCAGCAGTTTAGGGCAGGGGGCCGTCTATGGCTACACCTTC. This sequence encodes CASSLGQGAVYGYTF.

This clone appeared once. This sequence joins TRBV7-9 and TRBJ1-1; 9 bases map to TRBD1. Unmatched junction bases numbered 6, after V lost 4 bases and J lost 3 bases. The CDR3 has 15 amino acids. The germline V gene encodes CDR1 SEHNR and CDR2 FQNEAQ (reference sequence). Here the CDR3 DNA reads TGTGCCAGCAGCTCAAACAGGGGGCGGGACACTGAAGCTTTCTTT. Its translation is CASSSNRGRDTEAFF. Together with reference TRBV7-9 and TRBJ1-1, the CDR3 gives the full variable domain: DTGVSQNPRHKITKRGQNVTFRCDPISEHNRLYWYRQTLGQGPEFLTYFQNEAQLEKSRLLSDRFSAERPKGSFSTLEIQRTEQGDSAMYLCASSSNRGRDTEAFFGQGTRLTVV.

This clone came up a few times. V gene TRBV5-5 combines with J gene TRBJ1-6, with no clear D. This CDR3 region has 15 residues. The V gene's germline CDR1 is SGHKS and CDR2 YYEKEE (reference sequence). Trimming took 0 bases from V and 7 from J, leaving 11 bases between them. CDR3 nucleotide sequence: TGTGCCAGCAGCTTGGCCGCTCCCGAGAATTCACCCCTCCACTTT. Encoded protein: CASSLAAPENSPLHF.

V gene TRBV28 combines with J gene TRBJ1-6; TRBD1 agrees at 8 bases. The V gene's germline CDR1 is MDHEN and CDR2 SYDVKM. The CDR3 is 15 residues long. Trimming removed 3 bases from V and 9 bases from J; junction bases left unmatched: 7. The CDR3 protein is CASSLATGGGSPLHF. CDR3 DNA sequence: TGTGCCAGCAGTTTGGCTACAGGGGGAGGTTCACCCCTCCACTTT.

J is TRBJ1-4 and V is TRBV7-9; D not resolved. CDR1 is SEHNR and CDR2 is FQNEAQ in the germline V gene (reference sequence). CDR3 size: 12 residues. The V end was cut by 4 bases, the J end by 12 bases, with 12 bases between. DNA for the CDR3: TGTGCCAGCAGCTCTATGACTCTACAACTGTTTTTT. This translates into CASSSMTLQLFF.

V usage is TRBV5-4 and J usage is TRBJ2-1; TRBD2 aligns across 8 bases. CDR1 and CDR2 (germline): SGHNT, YYREEE (reference sequence). The CDR3 sequence is 16 residues long. V gave up 3 bases and J gave up 5 bases; unmatched junction bases: 10. The CDR3 region is CASSSTPGTRNNEQFF. The DNA for the CDR3 is TGTGCCAGCAGCTCGACACCCGGGACTAGGAACAATGAGCAGTTCTTC.

The J gene is TRBJ1-2, the V gene TRBV7-9, with a tentative D call TRBD1 (5 bases). From germline, CDR1 is SEHNR and CDR2 FQNEAQ (reference sequence). The V end was cut by 4 bases, the J end by 2 bases, with 11 bases between. The CDR3 length is 14 residues. DNA for the CDR3: TGTGCCAGCAGCTCACAAGACAGCAACTATGGCTACACCTTC. It codes for CASSSQDSNYGYTF. The full variable domain, with the rest looked up from reference TRBV7-9 and TRBJ1-2, is DTGVSQNPRHKITKRGQNVTFRCDPISEHNRLYWYRQTLGQGPEFLTYFQNEAQLEKSRLLSDRFSAERPKGSFSTLEIQRTEQGDSAMYLCASSSQDSNYGYTFGSGTRLTVV.

V and J are TRBV29-1 and TRBJ2-1; 13 positions match TRBD2. The germline V gene has CDR1 SQVTM and CDR2 ANQGSEA. The CDR3 totals 13 residues. Trimming cost V 8 bases and J 9 bases; bases outside gene matches: 7. The CDR3 sequence: CSPGLAGDGEQFF. The CDR3 coding sequence is TGCAGCCCCGGACTAGCGGGAGATGGTGAGCAGTTCTTC.

The rearrangement joins TRBV14 to TRBJ2-7; TRBD2 agrees at 10 bases. Germline V gives CDR1 SGHDN, CDR2 FVKESK. There are 16 residues in the CDR3. Trimming cost V 6 bases and J 6 bases; bases outside gene matches: 14. CDR3 bases: TGTGCCAGCAGACCATCTAGCGGGAGAGGATCTGGCGAGCAGTACTTC. Its translation is CASRPSSGRGSGEQYF.

The gene calls are TRBV10-2 and TRBJ2-5, with D possibly TRBD1 on 8 matching bases. This CDR3 comprises 15 residues. Germline CDR1 is WSHSY and CDR2 is SAAADI. The V gene lost 3 bases and the J gene lost 4 bases, with 15 bases spanning the gap. This CDR3 is CASSDPDREGETQYF. The CDR3 nucleotides read TGCGCCAGCAGTGACCCGGACAGGGAGGGAGAGACCCAGTACTTC.

This sequence joins TRBV18 and TRBJ2-7, with 7 bases aligning to TRBD1. This CDR3 is 14 amino acids long. J gave up 0 bases and V 4 bases, and 3 bases lay outside the gene matches. Germline V gives CDR1 KGHSH, CDR2 LQKENI. The CDR3 DNA is TGTGCCAGCTCACGGGACAGTGACTCCTACGAGCAGTACTTC. It encodes CASSRDSDSYEQYF.

This sequence joins TRBV2 and TRBJ1-1; a possible D gene is TRBD1 (6 bases). The CDR3 has 14 residues. Looked up from germline, CDR1 is SNHLY and CDR2 is FYNNEI. V was trimmed by 3 bases and J by 5 bases, leaving 13 bases between them. CDR3 protein: CASSDMGGRTEAFF. The CDR3 DNA reads as TGTGCCAGCAGTGATATGGGGGGGCGTACTGAAGCTTTCTTT.

V gene TRBV7-3 combines with J gene TRBJ1-1; D gene unclear. There are 15 residues in the CDR3. Germline lookup yields CDR1 SGHTA and CDR2 FQGTGA. V dropped 2 bases and J dropped 3 bases, with 13 bases sitting between them. The CDR3 here is CASSLVGYGDTEAFF. The CDR3 DNA is TGTGCCAGCAGCTTAGTAGGGTACGGGGACACTGAAGCTTTCTTT.

This chain uses TRBV5-1 with TRBJ2-3; the match to TRBD2 covers 10 bases. Trimming at V came to 0 bases and at J to 2 bases, leaving 6 bases not matched to a gene. The CDR3 covers 17 residues. Germline CDR1 SGHRS, CDR2 YFSETQ. Here the CDR3 reads CASSLGLTSGFTDTQYF. In DNA form, the CDR3 reads TGCGCCAGCAGCTTGGGGCTGACTAGCGGGTTCACAGATACGCAGTATTTT.

The J gene is TRBJ1-5, the V gene TRBV4-2, with D possibly matching TRBD1 (5 bases). Trimming took 0 bases from V and 6 from J, leaving 15 bases between them. Germline V gene sequence: CDR1 LGHNA, CDR2 YNFKEQ. The length of the CDR3 is 16 residues. CDR3 DNA: TGTGCCAGCAGCCAAGAATCCCGACAGCATGCTCAGCCCCAGCATTTT. Protein: CASSQESRQHAQPQHF.

The CDR3 coding sequence is TGTGCCAGTAGTATAACCGGGGGGGAGCTTGTAGCTTTCTTT. This translates into CASSITGGELVAFF. This chain connects TRBV19 to TRBJ1-1, with a tentative D call TRBD1 (5 bases). V was cut by 2 bases and J by 10 bases, with 17 bases left in between. The CDR3 is 14 amino acids. Germline V gives CDR1 LNHDA, CDR2 SQIVND (reference sequence).

The chain joins TRBV14 to TRBJ2-7; 8 bases map to TRBD2. CDR1 SGHDN and CDR2 FVKESK come from the germline V gene. The V and J ends lost 0 bases and 2 bases, in that order; junction bases with no gene match: 6. The CDR3 spans 16 residues. CDR3 sequence reads: CASSQDISGGPYEQYF. Written as DNA, the CDR3 is TGTGCCAGCAGCCAAGATATCTCGGGAGGGCCCTACGAGCAGTACTTC.